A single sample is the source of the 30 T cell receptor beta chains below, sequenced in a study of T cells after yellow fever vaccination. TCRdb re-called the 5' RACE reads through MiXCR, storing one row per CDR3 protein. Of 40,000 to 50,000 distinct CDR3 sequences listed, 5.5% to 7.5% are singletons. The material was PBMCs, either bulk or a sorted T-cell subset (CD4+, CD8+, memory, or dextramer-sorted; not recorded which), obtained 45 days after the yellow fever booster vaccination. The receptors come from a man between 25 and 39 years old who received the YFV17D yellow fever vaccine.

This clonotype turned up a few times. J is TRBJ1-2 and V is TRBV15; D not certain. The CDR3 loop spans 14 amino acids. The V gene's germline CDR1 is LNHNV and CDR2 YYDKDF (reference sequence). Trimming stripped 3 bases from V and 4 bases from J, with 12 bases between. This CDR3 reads CATSRNKQGYGYTF. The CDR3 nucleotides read TGTGCCACCAGCAGGAACAAGCAAGGCTATGGCTACACCTTC.

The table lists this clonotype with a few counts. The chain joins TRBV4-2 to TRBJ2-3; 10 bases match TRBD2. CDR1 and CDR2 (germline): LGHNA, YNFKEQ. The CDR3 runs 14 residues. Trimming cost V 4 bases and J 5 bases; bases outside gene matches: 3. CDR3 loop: CASSPRLAGDTQYF. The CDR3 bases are TGTGCCAGCAGCCCCCGACTAGCGGGAGATACGCAGTATTTT.

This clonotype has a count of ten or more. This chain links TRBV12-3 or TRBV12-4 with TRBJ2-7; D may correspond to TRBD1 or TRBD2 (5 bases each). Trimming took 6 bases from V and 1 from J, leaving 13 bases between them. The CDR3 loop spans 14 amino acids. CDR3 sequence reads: CASRPGRKSYEQYF. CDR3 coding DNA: TGTGCCAGCAGGCCGGGACGGAAATCCTACGAGCAGTACTTC.

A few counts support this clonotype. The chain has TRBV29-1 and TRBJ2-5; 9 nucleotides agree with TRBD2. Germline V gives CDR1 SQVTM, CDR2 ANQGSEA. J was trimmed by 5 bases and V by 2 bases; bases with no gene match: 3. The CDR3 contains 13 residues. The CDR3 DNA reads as TGCAGCGTTGAACCCGCGGGGGGGGAGACCCAGTACTTC. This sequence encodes CSVEPAGGETQYF. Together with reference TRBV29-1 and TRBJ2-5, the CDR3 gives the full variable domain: SAVISQKPSRDICQRGTSLTIQCQVDSQVTMMFWYRQQPGQSLTLIATANQGSEATYESGFVIDKFPISRPNLTFSTLTVSNMSPEDSSIYLCSVEPAGGETQYFGPGTRLLVL.

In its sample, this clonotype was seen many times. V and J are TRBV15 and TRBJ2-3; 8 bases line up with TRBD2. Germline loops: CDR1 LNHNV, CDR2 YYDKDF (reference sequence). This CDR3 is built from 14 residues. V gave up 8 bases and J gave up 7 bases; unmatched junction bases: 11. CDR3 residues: CATQDGGGWYTQYF. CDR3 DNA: TGTGCCACCCAGGACGGGGGGGGGTGGTATACGCAGTATTTT.

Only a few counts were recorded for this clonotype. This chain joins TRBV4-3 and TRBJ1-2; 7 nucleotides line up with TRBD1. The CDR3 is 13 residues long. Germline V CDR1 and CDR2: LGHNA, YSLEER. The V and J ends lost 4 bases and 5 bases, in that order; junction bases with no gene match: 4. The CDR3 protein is CASSPRTGYGYTF. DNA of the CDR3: TGCGCCAGCAGCCCTCGGACAGGATATGGCTACACCTTC.

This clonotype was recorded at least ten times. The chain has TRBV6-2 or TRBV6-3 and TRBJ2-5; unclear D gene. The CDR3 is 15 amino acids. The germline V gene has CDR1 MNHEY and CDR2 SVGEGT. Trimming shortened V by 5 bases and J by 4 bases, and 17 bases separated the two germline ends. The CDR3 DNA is TGTGCCAGCAGTCTTTCTAGAACTCGACGAGAGACCCAGTACTTC. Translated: CASSLSRTRRETQYF.

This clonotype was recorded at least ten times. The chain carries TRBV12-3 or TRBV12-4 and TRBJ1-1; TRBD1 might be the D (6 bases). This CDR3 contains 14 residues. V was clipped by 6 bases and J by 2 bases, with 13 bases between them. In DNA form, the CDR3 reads TGTGCCAGCAGCCGGTCACAGGGTAACACTGAAGCTTTCTTT. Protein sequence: CASSRSQGNTEAFF.

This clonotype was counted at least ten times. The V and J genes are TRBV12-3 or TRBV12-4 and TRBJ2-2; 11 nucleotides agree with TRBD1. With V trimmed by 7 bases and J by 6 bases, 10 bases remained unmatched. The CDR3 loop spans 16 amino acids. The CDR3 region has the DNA TGTGCCAGCACCAAATGGGGGGGACAGGGGGCCGGGGAGCTGTTTTTT. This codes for CASTKWGGQGAGELFF.

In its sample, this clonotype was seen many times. The CDR3: CASSQERRTEQYF. In DNA form, the CDR3 reads TGTGCCAGCAGCCAAGAACGCCGAACCGAGCAGTACTTC. The rearrangement joins TRBV3-1 to TRBJ2-7; D unclear. V shed 0 bases and J shed 6 bases, with 9 bases lying between them. CDR1 is LGHDT, CDR2 YNNKEL, per germline (reference sequence). The CDR3 sequence is 13 residues long.

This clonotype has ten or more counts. DNA for the CDR3: TGCGCCAGCAGCTTGGGAGCTAACTATGGCTACACCTTC. It yields the protein CASSLGANYGYTF. This sequence joins TRBV5-1 and TRBJ1-2; D is unclear. In germline, CDR1 is SGHRS, CDR2 YFSETQ. The length of the CDR3 is 13 residues. Trimming took 0 bases from V and 0 from J, leaving 3 bases between them.

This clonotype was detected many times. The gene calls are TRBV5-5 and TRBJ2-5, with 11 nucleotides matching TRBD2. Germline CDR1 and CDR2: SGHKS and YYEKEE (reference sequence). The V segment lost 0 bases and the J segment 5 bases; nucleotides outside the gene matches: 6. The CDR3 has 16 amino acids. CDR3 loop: CASSLELASGRETQYF. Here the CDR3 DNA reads TGTGCCAGCAGCTTGGAGCTGGCTAGCGGGAGGGAGACCCAGTACTTC.

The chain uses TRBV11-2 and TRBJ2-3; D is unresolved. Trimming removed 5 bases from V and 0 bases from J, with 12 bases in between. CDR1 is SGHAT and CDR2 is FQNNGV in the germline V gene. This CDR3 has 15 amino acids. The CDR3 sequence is CASSPAWSSTDTQYF. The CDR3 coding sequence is TGTGCCAGCAGCCCCGCCTGGTCCAGCACAGATACGCAGTATTTT.

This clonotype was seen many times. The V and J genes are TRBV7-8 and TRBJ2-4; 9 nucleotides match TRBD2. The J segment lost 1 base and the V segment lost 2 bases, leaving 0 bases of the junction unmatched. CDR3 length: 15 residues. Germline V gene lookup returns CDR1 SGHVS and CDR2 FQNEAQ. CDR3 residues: CASSLTSGAKNIQYF. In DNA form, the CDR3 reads TGTGCCAGCAGCTTAACTAGCGGGGCCAAAAACATTCAGTACTTC.

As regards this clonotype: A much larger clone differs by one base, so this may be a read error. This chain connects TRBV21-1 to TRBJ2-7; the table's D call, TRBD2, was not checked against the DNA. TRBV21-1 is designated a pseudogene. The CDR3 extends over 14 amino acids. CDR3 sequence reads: CAISLWEGTYEQYF. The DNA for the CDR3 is TGTGCCATTTCTCTGTGGGAGGGAACTTACGAGCAGTACTTC.

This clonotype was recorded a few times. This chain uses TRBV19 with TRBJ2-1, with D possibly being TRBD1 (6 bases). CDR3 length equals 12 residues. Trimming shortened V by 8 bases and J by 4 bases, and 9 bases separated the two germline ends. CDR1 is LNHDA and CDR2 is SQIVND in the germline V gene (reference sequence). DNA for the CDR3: TGTGCCAGTCGGACAGCTTACAATGAGCAGTTCTTC. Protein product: CASRTAYNEQFF.

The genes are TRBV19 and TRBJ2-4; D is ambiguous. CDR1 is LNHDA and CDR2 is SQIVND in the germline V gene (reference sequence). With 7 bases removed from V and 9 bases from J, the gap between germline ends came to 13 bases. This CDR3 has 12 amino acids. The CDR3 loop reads CASTGQASIQYF. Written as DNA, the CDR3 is TGTGCCAGTACCGGCCAGGCAAGCATTCAGTACTTC.

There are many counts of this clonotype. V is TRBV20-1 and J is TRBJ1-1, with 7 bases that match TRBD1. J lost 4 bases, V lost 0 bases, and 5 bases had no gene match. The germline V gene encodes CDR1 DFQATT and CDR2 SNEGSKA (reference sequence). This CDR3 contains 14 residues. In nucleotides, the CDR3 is TGCAGTGCTAGAGATCAGCAGGGGGTCACTGAAGCTTTCTTT. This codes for CSARDQQGVTEAFF.

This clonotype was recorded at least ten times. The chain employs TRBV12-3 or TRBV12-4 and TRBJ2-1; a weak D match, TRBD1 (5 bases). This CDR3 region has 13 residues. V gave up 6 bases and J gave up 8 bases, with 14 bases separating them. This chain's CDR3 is CASSWGGGDEQFF. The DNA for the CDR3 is TGTGCCAGCAGCTGGGGCGGCGGCGATGAGCAGTTCTTC.

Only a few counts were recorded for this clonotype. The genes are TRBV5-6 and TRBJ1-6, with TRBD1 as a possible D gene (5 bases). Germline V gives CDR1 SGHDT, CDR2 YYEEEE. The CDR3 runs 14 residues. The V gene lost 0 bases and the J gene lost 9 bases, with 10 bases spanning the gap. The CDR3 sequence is CASSLGGGASPLHF. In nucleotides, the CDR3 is TGTGCCAGCAGCTTGGGTGGCGGGGCTTCACCCCTCCACTTT.

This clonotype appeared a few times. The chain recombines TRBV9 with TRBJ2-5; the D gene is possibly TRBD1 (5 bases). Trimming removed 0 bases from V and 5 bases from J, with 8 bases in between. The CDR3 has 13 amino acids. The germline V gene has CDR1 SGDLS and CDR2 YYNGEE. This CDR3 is CASSVEGWETQYF. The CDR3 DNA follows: TGTGCCAGCAGCGTAGAGGGGTGGGAGACCCAGTACTTC. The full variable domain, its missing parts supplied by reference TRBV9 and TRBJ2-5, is DSGVTQTPKHLITATGQRVTLRCSPRSGDLSVYWYQQSLDQGLQFLIQYYNGEERAKGNILERFSAQQFPDLHSELNLSSLELGDSALYFCASSVEGWETQYFGPGTRLLVL.

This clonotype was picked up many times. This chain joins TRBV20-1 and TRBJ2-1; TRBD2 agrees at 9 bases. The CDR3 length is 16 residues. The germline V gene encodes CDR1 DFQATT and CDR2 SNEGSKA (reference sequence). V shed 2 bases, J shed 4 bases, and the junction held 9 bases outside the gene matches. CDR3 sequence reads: CSARILLAGSYNEQFF. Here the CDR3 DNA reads TGCAGTGCTAGAATCCTGCTAGCGGGGAGTTACAATGAGCAGTTCTTC.

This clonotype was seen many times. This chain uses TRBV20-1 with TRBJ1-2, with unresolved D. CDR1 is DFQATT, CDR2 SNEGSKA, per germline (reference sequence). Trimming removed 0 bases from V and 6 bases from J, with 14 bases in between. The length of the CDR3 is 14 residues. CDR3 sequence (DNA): TGCAGTGCTAGAGAAGGCCAGACCACCGATGGCTACACCTTC. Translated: CSAREGQTTDGYTF.

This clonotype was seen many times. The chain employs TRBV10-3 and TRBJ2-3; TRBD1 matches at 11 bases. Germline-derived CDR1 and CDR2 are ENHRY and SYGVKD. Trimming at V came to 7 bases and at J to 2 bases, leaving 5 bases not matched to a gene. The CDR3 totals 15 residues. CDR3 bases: TGTGCCATCACCCAGGGACAGGGGGACACAGATACGCAGTATTTT. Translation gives CAITQGQGDTDTQYF.

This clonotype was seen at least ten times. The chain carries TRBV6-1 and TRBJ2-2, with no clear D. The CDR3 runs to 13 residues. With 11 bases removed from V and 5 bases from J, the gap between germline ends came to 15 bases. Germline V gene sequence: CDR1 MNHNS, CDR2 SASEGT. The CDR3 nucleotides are TGTGCCTCATTAAACAGAATGACCGGGGAGCTGTTTTTT. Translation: CASLNRMTGELFF.

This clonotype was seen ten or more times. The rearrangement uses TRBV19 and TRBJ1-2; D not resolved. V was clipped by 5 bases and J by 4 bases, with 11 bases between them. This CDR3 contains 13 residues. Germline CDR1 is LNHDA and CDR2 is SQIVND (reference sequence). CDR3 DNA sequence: TGTGCCAGTAGTTTCCTGGGTTCCTATGGCTACACCTTC. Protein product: CASSFLGSYGYTF.

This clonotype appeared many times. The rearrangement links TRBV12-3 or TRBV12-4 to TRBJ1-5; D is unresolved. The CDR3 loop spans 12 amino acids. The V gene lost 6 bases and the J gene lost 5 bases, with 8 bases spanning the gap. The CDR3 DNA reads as TGTGCCAGCAGGAGGGCGGATCAGCCCCAGCATTTT. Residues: CASRRADQPQHF.

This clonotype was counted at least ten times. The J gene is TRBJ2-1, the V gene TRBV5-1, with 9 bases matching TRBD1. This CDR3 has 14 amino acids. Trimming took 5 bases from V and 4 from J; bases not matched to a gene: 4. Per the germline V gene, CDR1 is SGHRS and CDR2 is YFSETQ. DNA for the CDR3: TGCGCCAGCAGACGGGACAGGGAATACAATGAGCAGTTCTTC. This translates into CASRRDREYNEQFF.

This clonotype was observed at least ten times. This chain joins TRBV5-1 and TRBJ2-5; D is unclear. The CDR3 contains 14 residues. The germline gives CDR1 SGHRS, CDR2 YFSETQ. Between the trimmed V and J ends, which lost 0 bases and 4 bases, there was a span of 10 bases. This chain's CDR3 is CASSLAYIRETQYF. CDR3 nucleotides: TGCGCCAGCAGCTTGGCGTATATCCGAGAGACCCAGTACTTC.

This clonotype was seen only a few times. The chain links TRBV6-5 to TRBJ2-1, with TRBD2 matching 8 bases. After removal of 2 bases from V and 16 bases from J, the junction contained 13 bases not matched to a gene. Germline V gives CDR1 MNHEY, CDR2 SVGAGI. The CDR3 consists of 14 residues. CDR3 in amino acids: CASSYDATGTSLFF. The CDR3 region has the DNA TGTGCCAGCAGTTACGACGCCACCGGGACTAGTTTATTCTTC.